What follows describes a single T cell receptor beta chain. Its antigen is still unknown. The record has no base qualities; no much larger clone is one base away. This sample was included in a study of T cell changes during pregnancy in multiple sclerosis (dated by TCRdb to the late 2010s). With regard to the full study: In women with multiple sclerosis, the researchers looked at how the T cell repertoire shifted as pregnancy progressed.

From cysteine to phenylalanine, the CDR3 is 17 amino acids long. The CDR3 DNA has 51 bases and is translated from base 1. V sheds 1 base and J sheds 3 bases, leaving 14 bases between their ends. Via the germline V gene, CDR1 is SGHDT and CDR2 YYEEEE. The library was obtained by the immunoSEQ multiplex PCR assay. This is the immuneACCESS table as TCRdb keeps it, with only in-frame sequences that have V and J called. A part of the clones is gone; compared with another copy, unresolved V genes explain less than half, and the rest is unexplained. Across this sample there are 40,000 to 55,000 clones, with approximately 90% seen only once. The ten most abundant clones make up 2.5% to 3% of the sample.

Here the sequenced sample was CD8+ T cells from peripheral blood mononuclear cells, taken in the second trimester of pregnancy. The chain joins TRBV5-6 to TRBJ1-6; the D gene cannot be named for sure. This clonotype was obtained from a female donor with multiple sclerosis, enrolled in a pregnancy study. The DNA is as follows: TGTGCCAGCAGCTTGACCCCTCCGACAAGCTATAATTCACCCCTCCACTTT. It translates to CASSLTPPTSYNSPLHF.